The clone carrying this T cell receptor beta chain came up a few times. Antigen: not known. The CDR3 has 15 amino acids. V lost 2 bases to trimming and J lost 5 bases, with 16 bases between them. Germline CDR1 and CDR2: SGHDT and YYEEEE. Time point reported: pre-treatment sample, taken before nivolumab and TIL therapy. The sample is drawn from a study of TIL therapy for anti-PD-1-resistant metastatic lung cancer. Whole-study results and caveats: The cohort had more treatment-naive, never-smoker and oncogene-addicted patients than typical.

This was the immunoSEQ v3 assay. Some clones are missing from TCRdb's copy, which holds only in-frame ones; the method was immunoSEQ multiplex PCR. This repertoire shows nearly 60,000 clones, roughly 80% found once; its top ten account for 1.8%. The J gene is TRBJ2-5, the V gene TRBV5-6; D is undetermined. The sequence was collected from a person aged 25 to 80 with non-small cell lung cancer. The input for sequencing was blood, taken at baseline. The CDR3 protein is CASSLVGRTGETQYF. Here the CDR3 DNA reads TGTGCCAGCAGCTTAGTCGGTCGGACCGGCGAGACCCAGTACTTC.